The entry that follows covers one TCR beta chain sequence. Antigen: not known. TCR beta CDR3 regions were amplified from RNA. RT-PCR in the first round (using the HTBI primer set) targeted the TCR CDR3. TCRdb ran MiXCR on the multiplex PCR reads and lists one entry per CDR3 protein. The table includes about 420,000 distinct CDR3 sequences, 15% to 19% detected once. The sample is drawn from a study of T cells in Graves' hyperthyroidism and ophthalmopathy. Whole-study results and caveats: Using 13 V-J features, a model discriminated ophthalmopathy from stable hyperthyroidism.

The CDR3 extends over 17 amino acids. Trimming cost V 0 bases and J 4 bases, with 16 bases left between them. Germline loops: CDR1 SGHRS, CDR2 YFSETQ. Source material: blood. The genes are TRBV5-1 and TRBJ1-4; D perhaps matches TRBD1 (5 bases). The receptor comes from a woman aged 18-29 years with Graves' hyperthyroidism. The CDR3 spells CASSLVRREGLNEKLFF. The CDR3 DNA reads TGCGCCAGCAGCTTGGTTCGAAGGGAGGGACTTAATGAAAAACTGTTTTTT.